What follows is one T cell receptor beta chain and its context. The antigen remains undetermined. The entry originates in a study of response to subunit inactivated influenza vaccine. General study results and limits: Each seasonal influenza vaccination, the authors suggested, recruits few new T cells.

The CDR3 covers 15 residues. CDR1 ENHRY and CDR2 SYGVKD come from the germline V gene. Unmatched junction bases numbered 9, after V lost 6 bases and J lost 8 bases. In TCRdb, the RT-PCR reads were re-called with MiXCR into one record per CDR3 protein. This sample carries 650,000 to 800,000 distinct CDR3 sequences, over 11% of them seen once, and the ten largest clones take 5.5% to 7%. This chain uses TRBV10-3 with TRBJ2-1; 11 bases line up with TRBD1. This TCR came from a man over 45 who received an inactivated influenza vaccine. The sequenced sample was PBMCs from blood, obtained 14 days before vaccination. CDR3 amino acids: CAISPRGTGGYEQFF. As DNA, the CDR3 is TGTGCCATCAGCCCACGCGGGACAGGGGGATATGAGCAGTTCTTC.